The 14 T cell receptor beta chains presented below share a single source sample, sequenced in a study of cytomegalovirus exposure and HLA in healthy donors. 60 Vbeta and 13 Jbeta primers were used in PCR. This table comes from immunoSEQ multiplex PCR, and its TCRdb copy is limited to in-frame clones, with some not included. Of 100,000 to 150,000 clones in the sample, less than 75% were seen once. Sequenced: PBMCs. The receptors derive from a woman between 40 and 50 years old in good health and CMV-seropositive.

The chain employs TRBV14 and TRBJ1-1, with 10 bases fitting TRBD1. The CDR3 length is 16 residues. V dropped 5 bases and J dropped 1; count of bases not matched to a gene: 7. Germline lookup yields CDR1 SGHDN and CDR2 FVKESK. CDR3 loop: CASSEGGTGANTEAFF. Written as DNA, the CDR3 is TGTGCCAGCAGCGAAGGGGGGACAGGGGCGAACACTGAAGCTTTCTTT.

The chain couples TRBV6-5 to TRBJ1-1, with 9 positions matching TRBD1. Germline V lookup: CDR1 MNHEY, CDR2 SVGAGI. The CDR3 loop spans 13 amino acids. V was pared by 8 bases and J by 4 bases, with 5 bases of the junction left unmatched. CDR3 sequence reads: CASRGQGLTEAFF. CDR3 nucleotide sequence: TGTGCCAGCCGAGGACAGGGGCTCACTGAAGCTTTCTTT.

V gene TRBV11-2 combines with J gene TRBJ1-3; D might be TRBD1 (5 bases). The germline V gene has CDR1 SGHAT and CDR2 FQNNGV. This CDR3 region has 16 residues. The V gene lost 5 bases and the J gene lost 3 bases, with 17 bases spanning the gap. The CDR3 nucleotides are TGTGCCAGCAGCCCCCGGGCAGGGTTGGGTGGAAACACCATATATTTT. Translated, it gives CASSPRAGLGGNTIYF.

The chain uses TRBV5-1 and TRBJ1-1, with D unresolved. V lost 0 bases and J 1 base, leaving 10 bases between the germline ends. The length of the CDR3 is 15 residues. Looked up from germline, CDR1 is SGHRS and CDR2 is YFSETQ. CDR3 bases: TGCGCCAGCAGCTTGGCCGGAGGGCGGAACACTGAAGCTTTCTTT. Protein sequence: CASSLAGGRNTEAFF.

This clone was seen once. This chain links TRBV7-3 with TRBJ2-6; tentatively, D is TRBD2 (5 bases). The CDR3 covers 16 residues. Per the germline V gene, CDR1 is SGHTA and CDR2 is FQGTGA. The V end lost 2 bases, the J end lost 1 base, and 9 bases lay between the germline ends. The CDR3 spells CASSLYRGSGANVLTF. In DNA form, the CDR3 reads TGTGCCAGCAGCTTATACCGGGGTTCTGGGGCCAACGTCCTGACTTTC.

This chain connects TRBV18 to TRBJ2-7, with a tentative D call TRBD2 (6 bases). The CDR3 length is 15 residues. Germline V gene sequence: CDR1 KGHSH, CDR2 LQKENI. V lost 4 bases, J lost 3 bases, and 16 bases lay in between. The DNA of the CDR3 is TGTGCCAGCTCACGACGCGGGGTCTCGCTCTACGAGCAGTACTTC. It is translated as CASSRRGVSLYEQYF.

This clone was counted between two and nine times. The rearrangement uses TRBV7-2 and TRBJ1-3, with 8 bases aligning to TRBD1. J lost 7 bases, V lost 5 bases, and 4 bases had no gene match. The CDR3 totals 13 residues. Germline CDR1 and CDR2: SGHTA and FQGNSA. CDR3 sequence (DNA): TGTGCCAGCAGCCTAGGACAGGGCAACACCATATATTTT. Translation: CASSLGQGNTIYF.

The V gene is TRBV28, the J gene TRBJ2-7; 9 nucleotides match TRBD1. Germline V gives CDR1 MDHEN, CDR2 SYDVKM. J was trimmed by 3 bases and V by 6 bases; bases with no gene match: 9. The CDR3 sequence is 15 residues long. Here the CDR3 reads CASSPPGTGFYEQYF. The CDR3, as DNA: TGTGCCAGCAGCCCACCCGGGACAGGGTTCTACGAGCAGTACTTC.

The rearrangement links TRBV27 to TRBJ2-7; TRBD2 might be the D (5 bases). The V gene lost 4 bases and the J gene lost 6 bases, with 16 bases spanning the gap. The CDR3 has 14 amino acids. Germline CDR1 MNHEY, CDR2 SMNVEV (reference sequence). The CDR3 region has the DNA TGTGCCAGCAGTTCCAAGGACTCGAGGAGCGAGCAGTACTTC. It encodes CASSSKDSRSEQYF.

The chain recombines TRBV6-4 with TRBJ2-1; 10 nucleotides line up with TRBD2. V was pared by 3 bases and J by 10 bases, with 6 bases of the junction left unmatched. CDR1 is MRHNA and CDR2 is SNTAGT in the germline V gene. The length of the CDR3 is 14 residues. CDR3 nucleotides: TGTGCCAGCAGTGAAAGTTTACTAGCGGGAGAGCAGTTCTTC. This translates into CASSESLLAGEQFF.

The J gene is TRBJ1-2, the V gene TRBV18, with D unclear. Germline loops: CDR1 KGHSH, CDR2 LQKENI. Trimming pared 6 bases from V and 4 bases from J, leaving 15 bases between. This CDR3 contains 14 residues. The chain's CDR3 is CASSPQEAFYGYTF. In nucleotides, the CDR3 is TGTGCCAGCTCGCCCCAGGAGGCGTTCTATGGCTACACCTTC. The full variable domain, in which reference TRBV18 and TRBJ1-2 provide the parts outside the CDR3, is NAGVMQNPRHLVRRRGQEARLRCSPMKGHSHVYWYRQLPEEGLKFMVYLQKENIIDESGMPKERFSAEFPKEGPSILRIQQVVRGDSAAYFCASSPQEAFYGYTFGSGTRLTVV.

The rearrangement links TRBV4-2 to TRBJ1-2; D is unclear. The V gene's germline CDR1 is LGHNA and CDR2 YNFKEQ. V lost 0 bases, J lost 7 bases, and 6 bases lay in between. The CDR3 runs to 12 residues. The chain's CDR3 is CASSQESGGYTF. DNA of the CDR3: TGTGCCAGCAGCCAAGAGAGCGGTGGCTACACCTTC.

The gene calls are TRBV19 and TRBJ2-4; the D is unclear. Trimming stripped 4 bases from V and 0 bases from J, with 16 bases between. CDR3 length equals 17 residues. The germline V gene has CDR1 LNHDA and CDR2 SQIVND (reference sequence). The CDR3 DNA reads TGTGCCAGTAGTACCCTCCTGACATCATTAGCCAAAAACATTCAGTACTTC. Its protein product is CASSTLLTSLAKNIQYF.

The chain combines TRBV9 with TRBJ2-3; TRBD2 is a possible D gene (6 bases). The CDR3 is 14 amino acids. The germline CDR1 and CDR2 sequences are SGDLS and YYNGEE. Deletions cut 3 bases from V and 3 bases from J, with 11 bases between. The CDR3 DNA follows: TGTGCCAGCAGCGCTGGGGGGTGGACAGATACGCAGTATTTT. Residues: CASSAGGWTDTQYF.